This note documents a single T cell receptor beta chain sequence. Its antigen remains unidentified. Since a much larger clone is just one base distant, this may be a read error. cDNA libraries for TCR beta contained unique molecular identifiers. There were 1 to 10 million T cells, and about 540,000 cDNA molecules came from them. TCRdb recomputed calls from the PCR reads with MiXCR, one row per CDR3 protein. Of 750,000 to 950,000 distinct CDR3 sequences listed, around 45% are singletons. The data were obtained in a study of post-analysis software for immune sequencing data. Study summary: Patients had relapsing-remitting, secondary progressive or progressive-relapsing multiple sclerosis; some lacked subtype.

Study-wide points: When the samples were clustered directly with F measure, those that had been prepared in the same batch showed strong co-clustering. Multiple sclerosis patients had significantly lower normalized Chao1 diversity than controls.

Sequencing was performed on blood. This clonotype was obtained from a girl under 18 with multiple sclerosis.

The CDR3 protein is CASSPAYGYTF. CDR3 bases: TGTGCCAGCAGCCCGGCCTATGGCTACACCTTC. This rearrangement joins TRBV5-5 to TRBJ1-2, with no clear D. Per germline, CDR1 SGHKS and CDR2 YYEKEE (reference sequence). The ends were cut back, 4 bases at V and 4 bases at J, with 5 bases in the middle. This CDR3 contains 11 residues.